The clone carrying this T cell receptor (beta chain) was detected only a few times. The antigen is unknown. This record comes from a study of post-analysis software for immune sequencing data. Study-wide background: Patients had relapsing-remitting, secondary progressive or progressive-relapsing multiple sclerosis; some lacked subtype. Regarding the study as a whole: Controls had significantly higher normalized Chao1 diversity than multiple sclerosis patients.

Unique-molecular-identifier-tagged TCR beta cDNA libraries were used. cDNA molecules numbering around 450,000 came from approximately 0.91 to 9.4 million T cells. TCRdb re-called the PCR reads with MiXCR, one entry per CDR3 protein. This table holds around 400,000 distinct CDR3 sequences, approximately 39% found once. This TCR was sampled from a girl aged 2-9 years with multiple sclerosis. Sequencing was carried out using blood.

The CDR3 protein is CASSPQEPRFQEQYF. The CDR3 DNA sequence: TGCGCCAGCAGCCCGCAGGAACCTCGGTTTCAAGAGCAGTACTTC. The chain is built from TRBV5-1 and TRBJ2-7; the D is unclear. The CDR3 extends over 15 amino acids. Germline V gives CDR1 SGHRS, CDR2 YFSETQ. Trimming pared 4 bases from V and 7 bases from J, leaving 21 bases between.